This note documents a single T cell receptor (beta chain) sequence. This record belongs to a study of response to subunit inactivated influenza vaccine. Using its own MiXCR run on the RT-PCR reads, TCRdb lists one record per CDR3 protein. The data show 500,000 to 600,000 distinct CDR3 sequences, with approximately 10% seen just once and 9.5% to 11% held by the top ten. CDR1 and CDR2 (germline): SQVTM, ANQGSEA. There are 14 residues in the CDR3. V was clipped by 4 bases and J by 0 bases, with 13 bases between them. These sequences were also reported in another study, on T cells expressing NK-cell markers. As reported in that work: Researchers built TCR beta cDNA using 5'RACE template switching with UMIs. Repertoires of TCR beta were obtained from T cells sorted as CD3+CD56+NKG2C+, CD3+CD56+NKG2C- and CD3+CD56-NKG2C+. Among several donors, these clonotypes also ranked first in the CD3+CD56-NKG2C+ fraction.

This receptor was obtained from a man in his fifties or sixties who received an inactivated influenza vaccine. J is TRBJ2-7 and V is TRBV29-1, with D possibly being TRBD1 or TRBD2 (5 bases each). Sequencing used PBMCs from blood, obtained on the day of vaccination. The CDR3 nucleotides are TGCAGCGTTGTAGGGGACCGGAACTCCTACGAGCAGTACTTC. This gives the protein CSVVGDRNSYEQYF.